Presented here are 9 T cell receptor beta chains from one specimen sequenced in a study of cytomegalovirus exposure and HLA in healthy donors. Vbeta (60) and Jbeta (13) primers were used in the PCR. Some clones are missing from TCRdb's copy, which holds only in-frame ones; the method was immunoSEQ multiplex PCR. The profile shows 20,000 to 30,000 clones, roughly 73% of them singletons. Sequenced input: PBMCs. These receptors all stem from a male donor in good health and CMV-seronegative.

A few counts support this clone. This sequence joins TRBV21-1 and TRBJ1-1; the DNA was not used to check the table's D call, TRBD1. TRBV21-1 is given as a pseudogene. This CDR3 has 14 amino acids. The CDR3 region is CASSNIQTGLGAFF. The DNA for the CDR3 is TGTGCCAGCAGCAACATCCAGACAGGGCTAGGCGCTTTCTTT.

The chain joins TRBV6-7 to TRBJ1-5, with a tentative D call TRBD1 (6 bases). TRBV6-7 is recorded as an ORF, its role being uncertain. Trimming removed 6 bases from V and 3 bases from J, with 18 bases in between. The CDR3 covers 16 residues. The CDR3 loop reads CASRVTGQGYNQPQHF. The CDR3 region has the DNA TGTGCCAGCAGAGTCACGGGTCAGGGGTACAATCAGCCCCAGCATTTT.

The chain links TRBV7-3 to TRBJ2-1; 15 bases fit TRBD2. There are 17 residues in the CDR3. Germline lookup yields CDR1 SGHTA and CDR2 FQGTGA. Trimming cost V 5 bases and J 8 bases; bases outside gene matches: 10. CDR3 region: CASSPTAGLAGGDEQFF. The CDR3 DNA sequence: TGTGCCAGCAGCCCCACAGCCGGACTAGCGGGAGGGGATGAGCAGTTCTTC.

This chain connects TRBV28 to TRBJ2-5, with TRBD2 matching 10 bases. Germline values: CDR1 MDHEN, CDR2 SYDVKM. Trimming took 4 bases from V and 5 from J; bases not matched to a gene: 7. The CDR3 runs to 15 residues. The CDR3 DNA sequence: TGTGCCAGCAGTTCGAAAGCGGGAGGGAGGGAGACCCAGTACTTC. It codes for CASSSKAGGRETQYF.

The V gene is TRBV27, the J gene TRBJ2-7; 8 bases fit TRBD2. This CDR3 has 14 residues. Germline V CDR1 and CDR2: MNHEY, SMNVEV (reference sequence). With V trimmed by 5 bases and J by 5 bases, 8 bases remained unmatched. For the CDR3, the DNA is TGTGCCAGCAGTCCCGGGACTAGGTCGGACGAGCAGTACTTC. Its protein is CASSPGTRSDEQYF.

This chain connects TRBV15 to TRBJ2-1; TRBD2 agrees at 8 bases. The CDR3 contains 16 residues. Per germline, CDR1 LNHNV and CDR2 YYDKDF (reference sequence). Trimming took 4 bases from V and 0 from J; bases not matched to a gene: 5. The CDR3 sequence is CATSTPSGSSYNEQFF. DNA for the CDR3: TGTGCCACCAGCACCCCAAGCGGGAGCTCCTACAATGAGCAGTTCTTC. Supplemented by reference TRBV15 and TRBJ2-1, the full variable domain reads DAMVIQNPRYQVTQFGKPVTLSCSQTLNHNVMYWYQQKSSQAPKLLFHYYDKDFNNEADTPDNFQSRRPNTSFCFLDIRSPGLGDTAMYLCATSTPSGSSYNEQFFGPGTRLTVL.

The rearrangement joins TRBV4-3 to TRBJ2-6; 11 nucleotides agree with TRBD1. V lost 0 bases, J lost 0 bases, and 7 bases stayed unmatched. Per germline, CDR1 LGHNA and CDR2 YSLEER. CDR3 length: 20 residues. The CDR3 coding sequence is TGCGCCAGCAGCCAAGATCCGGACAGGGGGCGAAGCTCTGGGGCCAACGTCCTGACTTTC. Its protein product is CASSQDPDRGRSSGANVLTF.

The V call is TRBV21-1, the J call TRBJ2-1; the listed D gene, TRBD1, was not tested against the DNA. TRBV21-1 is assigned pseudogene status. CDR3 length: 18 amino acids. CDR3 nucleotides: TGTGCCAGCAGCAAATGCCCCTTAGGGGACAGGGTATACAATGAGCAGTTCTTC. Its protein product is CASSKCPLGDRVYNEQFF.

The V call is TRBV28, the J call TRBJ1-2; possible D gene TRBD1, 6 bases. In germline, CDR1 is MDHEN, CDR2 SYDVKM. This CDR3 is built from 15 residues. The V gene lost 6 bases and the J gene lost 5 bases, with 19 bases spanning the gap. The CDR3 loop is CASSLQGRGSYGYTF. CDR3 DNA: TGTGCCAGCAGCCTACAGGGAAGGGGTTCGTATGGCTACACCTTC.